The T cell receptor (beta chain) described here comes from a study of T cell responses to AZD1222 COVID-19 vaccine. In its sample, this clone ranks as medium-sized. Antigen: not known. General study results and limits: Spike as a whole was targeted by vaccine-associated CD4 TCRs, dominant at 160-218 and 743-854. Only after the peak T cell response were repertoires sampled. Donors were largely white British and mainly female; clonal diversity was possibly underestimated. Increased Spike-specific TCR breadth and depth were observed after two AZD1222 doses.

The CDR3 spans 15 residues. Germline lookup yields CDR1 MDHEN and CDR2 SYDVKM. Trimming stripped 3 bases from V and 4 bases from J, with 15 bases between. Using immunoSEQ multiplex PCR, the repertoire was profiled, and TCRdb retains in-frame clones only, with some absent. The table shows 150,000 or so clones, with roughly nine tenths occurring only once. This sequence was found in an adult who had recovered from COVID-19. The chain links TRBV28 to TRBJ1-1; D is possibly TRBD1 (5 bases). The input for sequencing was peripheral blood, taken after recovery from COVID-19. The CDR3, as DNA: TGTGCCAGCAGTTTGGAACAGGCTGTCGGCACTGAAGCTTTCTTT. This encodes CASSLEQAVGTEAFF.